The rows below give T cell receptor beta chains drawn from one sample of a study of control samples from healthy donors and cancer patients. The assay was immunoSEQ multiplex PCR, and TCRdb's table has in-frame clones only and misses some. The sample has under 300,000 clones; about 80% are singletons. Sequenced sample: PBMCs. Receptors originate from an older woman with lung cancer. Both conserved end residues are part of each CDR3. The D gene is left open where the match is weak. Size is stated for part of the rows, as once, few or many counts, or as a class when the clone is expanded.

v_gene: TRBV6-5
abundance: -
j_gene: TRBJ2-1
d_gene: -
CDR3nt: TGTGCCAGCAGTTACTCTGGTCCAACGTACAATGAGCAGTTCTTC
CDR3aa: CASSYSGPTYNEQFF

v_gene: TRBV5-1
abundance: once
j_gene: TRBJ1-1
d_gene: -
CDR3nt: TGCGCCAGCAGCTTGAGGGGGGACCAGAACACTGAAGCTTTCTTT
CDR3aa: CASSLRGDQNTEAFF

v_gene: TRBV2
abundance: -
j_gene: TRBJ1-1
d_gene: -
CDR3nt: TGTGCCAGCAGTGTCCAAGGGGCGGCAGCCACTGAAGCTTTCTTT
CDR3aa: CASSVQGAAATEAFF

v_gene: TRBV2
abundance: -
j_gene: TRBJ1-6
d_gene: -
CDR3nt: TGTGCCAGCAGTGACCATATTGGAGACAGCGTTAATTCACCCCTCCACTTT
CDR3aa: CASSDHIGDSVNSPLHF

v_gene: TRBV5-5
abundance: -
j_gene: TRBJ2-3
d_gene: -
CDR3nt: TGTGCCAGCAGCCTAGACCTACGTACGCAGTATTTT
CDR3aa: CASSLDLRTQYF

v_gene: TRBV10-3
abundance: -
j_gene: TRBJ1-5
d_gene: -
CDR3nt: TGTGCCATCAGTGAGTTTCAAGGGAGCAATCAGCCCCAGCATTTT
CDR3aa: CAISEFQGSNQPQHF

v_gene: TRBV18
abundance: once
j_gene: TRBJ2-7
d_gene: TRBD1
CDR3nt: TGTGCCAGCTCACCACCGGGACAGGGCTACGAGCAGTACTTC
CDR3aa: CASSPPGQGYEQYF

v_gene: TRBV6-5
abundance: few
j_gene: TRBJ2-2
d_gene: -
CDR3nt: TGTGCCAGCGGGGCAAGGTGGGGGGACACCGGGGAGCTGTTTTTT
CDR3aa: CASGARWGDTGELFF

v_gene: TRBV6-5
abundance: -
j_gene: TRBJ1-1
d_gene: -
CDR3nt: TGTGCCAGCAGTTACGGAGGGAGTGGTACTGAAGCTTTCTTT
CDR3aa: CASSYGGSGTEAFF

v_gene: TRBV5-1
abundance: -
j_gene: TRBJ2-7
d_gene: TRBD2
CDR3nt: TGCGCCAGCAGCTTTAGCGGGGGGGCGAGGGAGCAGTACTTC
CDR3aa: CASSFSGGAREQYF

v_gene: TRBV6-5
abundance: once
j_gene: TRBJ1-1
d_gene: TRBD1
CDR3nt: TGTGCCAGCAGTTACGAGGGCAGGGGGCACACTGAAGCTTTCTTT
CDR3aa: CASSYEGRGHTEAFF

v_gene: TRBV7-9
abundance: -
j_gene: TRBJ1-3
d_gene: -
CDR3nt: TGTGCCAGCAGCAACCAGGGTGGTGGAAACACCATATATTTT
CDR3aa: CASSNQGGGNTIYF

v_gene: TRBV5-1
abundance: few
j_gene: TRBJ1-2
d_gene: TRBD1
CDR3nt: TGCGCCAGCAGCCCCCAGACAGGGATCGGCCTGGGCTACACCTTC
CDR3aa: CASSPQTGIGLGYTF

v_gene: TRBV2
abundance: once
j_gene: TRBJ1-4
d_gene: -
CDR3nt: TGTGCCAGCCACGACAGAAGTAATGAAAAACTGTTTTTT
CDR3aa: CASHDRSNEKLFF

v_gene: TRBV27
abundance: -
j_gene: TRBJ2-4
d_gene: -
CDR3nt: TGTGCCAGCAGTTTATCCCCGGGTCAGGGCGCCAACATTCAGTACTTC
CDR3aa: CASSLSPGQGANIQYF

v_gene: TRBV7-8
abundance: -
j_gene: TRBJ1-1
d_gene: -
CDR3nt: TGTGCCAGCAACCCGACAGGATTGAACACTGAAGCTTTCTTT
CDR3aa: CASNPTGLNTEAFF

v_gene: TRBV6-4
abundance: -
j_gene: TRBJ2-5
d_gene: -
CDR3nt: TGTGCCAGCAGTGAGGATTTCGGGAGAGAGACCCAGTACTTC
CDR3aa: CASSEDFGRETQYF

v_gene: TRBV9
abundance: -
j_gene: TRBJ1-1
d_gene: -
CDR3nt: TGTGCCAGCAGCGTACAACCCACTACCGGGCGGACTGAAGCTTTCTTT
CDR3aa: CASSVQPTTGRTEAFF

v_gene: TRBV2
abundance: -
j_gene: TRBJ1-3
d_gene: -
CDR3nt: TGTGCCAGCATCACAGATGGAAACACCATATATTTT
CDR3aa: CASITDGNTIYF

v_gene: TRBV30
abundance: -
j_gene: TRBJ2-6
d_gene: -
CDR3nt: TGTGCCTGGAGAGGCTTCTCTGGGGCCAACGTCCTGACTTTC
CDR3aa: CAWRGFSGANVLTF

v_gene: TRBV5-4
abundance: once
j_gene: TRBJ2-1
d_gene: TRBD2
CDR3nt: TGTGCCAGCAGCTTCGGGAGGAGTGAGCAGTTCTTC
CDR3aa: CASSFGRSEQFF

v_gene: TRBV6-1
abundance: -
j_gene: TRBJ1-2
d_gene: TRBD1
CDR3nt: TGTGCCAGCAGGGAAACTCCGGGACAGGGAAGTTTCATCTATGGCTACACCTTC
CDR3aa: CASRETPGQGSFIYGYTF

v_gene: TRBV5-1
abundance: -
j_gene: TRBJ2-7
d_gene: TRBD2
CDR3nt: TGCGCCAGCAGCCCGGGCGGGGGAGGTTGGTACGAGCAGTACTTC
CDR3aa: CASSPGGGGWYEQYF

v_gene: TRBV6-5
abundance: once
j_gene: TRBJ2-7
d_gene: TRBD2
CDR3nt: TGTGCCAGCAGTCGGGGAATGACAGACGGGGGGGAGCAGTACTTC
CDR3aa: CASSRGMTDGGEQYF

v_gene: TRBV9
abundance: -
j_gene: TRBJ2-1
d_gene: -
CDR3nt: TGTGCCAGCAGCCGAGGGAACACCTACAATGAGCAGTTCTTC
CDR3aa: CASSRGNTYNEQFF

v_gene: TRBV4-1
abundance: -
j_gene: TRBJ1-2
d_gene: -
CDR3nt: TGCGCCAGCAGCCTAAGGACTAACTATGGCTACACCTTC
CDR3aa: CASSLRTNYGYTF

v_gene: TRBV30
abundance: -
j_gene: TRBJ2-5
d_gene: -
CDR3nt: TGTGCCTGGAGTGGGGCAGCCCAAGAGACCCAGTACTTC
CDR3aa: CAWSGAAQETQYF

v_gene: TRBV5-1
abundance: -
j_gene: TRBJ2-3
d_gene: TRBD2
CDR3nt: TGCGCCAGCAGGGAAGCGGGGGCCCACACAGATACGCAGTATTTT
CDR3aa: CASREAGAHTDTQYF

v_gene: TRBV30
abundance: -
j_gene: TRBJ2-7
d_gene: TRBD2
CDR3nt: TGTGCCTGGAGACCAAGCGGGAGGGGAGGCTACGAGCAGTACTTC
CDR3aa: CAWRPSGRGGYEQYF

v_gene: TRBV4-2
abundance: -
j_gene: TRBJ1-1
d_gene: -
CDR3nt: TGTGCCAGCAGCCAGGATAACACTGAAGCTTTCTTT
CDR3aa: CASSQDNTEAFF

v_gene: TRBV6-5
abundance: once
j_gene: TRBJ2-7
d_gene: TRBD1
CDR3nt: TGTGCCAGCAGGATAGACAGGGGGCTCTACGAGCAGTACTTC
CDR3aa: CASRIDRGLYEQYF

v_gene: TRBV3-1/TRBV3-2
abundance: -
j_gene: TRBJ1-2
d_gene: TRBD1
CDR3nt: TGTGCCAGCAGCCAAGCGGACAGGGGGTATGGCTACACCTTC
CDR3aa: CASSQADRGYGYTF

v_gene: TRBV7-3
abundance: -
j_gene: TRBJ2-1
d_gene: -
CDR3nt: TGTGCCAGCAGCTTAATAGGCGCTACCTACAATGAGCAGTTCTTC
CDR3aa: CASSLIGATYNEQFF

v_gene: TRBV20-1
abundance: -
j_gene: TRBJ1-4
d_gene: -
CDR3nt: TGCAGTGCTAGTGCTGTCGGGGAAAAACTGTTTTTT
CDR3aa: CSASAVGEKLFF

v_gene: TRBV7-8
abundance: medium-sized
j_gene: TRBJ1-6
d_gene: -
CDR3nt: TGTGCCAGCAGGGTCAATAATTCACCCCTCCACTTT
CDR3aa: CASRVNNSPLHF

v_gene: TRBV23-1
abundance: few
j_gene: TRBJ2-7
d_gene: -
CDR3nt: TGCGCCAGCAGTCAATCGGGCGTATATTGGAGGACCTACGAGCAGTACTTC
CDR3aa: CASSQSGVYWRTYEQYF

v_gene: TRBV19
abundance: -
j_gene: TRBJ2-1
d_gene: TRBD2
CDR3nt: TGTGCCAGTAGTAGCGGGAGGCCGGTCTTC
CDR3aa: CASSSGRPVF

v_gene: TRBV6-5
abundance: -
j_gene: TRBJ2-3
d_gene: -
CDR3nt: TGTGCCAGCTCCCCGTACCTCACAGATACGCAGTATTTT
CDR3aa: CASSPYLTDTQYF

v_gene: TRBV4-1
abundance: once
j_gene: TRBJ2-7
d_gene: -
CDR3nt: TGCGCCAGCAGCCTAAAACCTAAAACAGGGGACTTCTCCTACGAGCAGTACTTC
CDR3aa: CASSLKPKTGDFSYEQYF

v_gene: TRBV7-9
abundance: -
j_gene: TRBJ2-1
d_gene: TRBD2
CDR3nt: TGTGCCAGCAGCCTCGGGACTAGCTGGAATGAGCAGTTCTTC
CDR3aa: CASSLGTSWNEQFF

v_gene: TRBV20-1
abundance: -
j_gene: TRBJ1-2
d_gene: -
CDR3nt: TGCAGTGCTAGTCTACGGGGATTTGACTACACCTTC
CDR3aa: CSASLRGFDYTF

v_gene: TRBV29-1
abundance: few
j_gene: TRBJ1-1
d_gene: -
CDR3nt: TGCAGCGTTGATGGGGTTAAGAACACTGAAGCTTTCTTT
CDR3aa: CSVDGVKNTEAFF

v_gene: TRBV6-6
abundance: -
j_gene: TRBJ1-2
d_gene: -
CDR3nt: TGTGCCAGCAGTCCCCCAGGGGACCGGGGCTATGGCTACACCTTC
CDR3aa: CASSPPGDRGYGYTF

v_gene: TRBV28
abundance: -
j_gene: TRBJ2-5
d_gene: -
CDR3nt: TGTGCCAGCAGTCGGGGGTTCCAGTACTTC
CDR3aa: CASSRGFQYF

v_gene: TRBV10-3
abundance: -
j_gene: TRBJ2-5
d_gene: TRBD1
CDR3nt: TGTGCCATCAGTGAGGACAGGGATAGGGAGACCCAGTACTTC
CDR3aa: CAISEDRDRETQYF

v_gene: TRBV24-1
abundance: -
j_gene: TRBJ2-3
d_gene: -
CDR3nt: TGTGCCACCAGTGACCTCTCCGCTAAATCCACAGATACGCAGTATTTT
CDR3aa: CATSDLSAKSTDTQYF

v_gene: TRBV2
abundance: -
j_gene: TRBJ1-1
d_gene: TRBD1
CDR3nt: TGTGCCAGCAGGGGACAGGGAGGATCCACTGAAGCTTTCTTT
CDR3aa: CASRGQGGSTEAFF

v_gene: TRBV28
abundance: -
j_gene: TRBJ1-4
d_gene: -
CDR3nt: TGTGCCATAGCAGGAGAAGGTGAAAAACTGTTTTTT
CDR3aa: CAIAGEGEKLFF